The clone carrying this T cell receptor (beta chain) appeared many times. TCRdb re-analysed the 5' RACE reads in MiXCR, keeping a single row per CDR3 protein. The sample lists 50,000 to 70,000 distinct CDR3 sequences; 6% to 8% were seen once. This sample was taken from a study of CD8 T cells in ankylosing spondylitis. The origin of this receptor is a male donor with ankylosing spondylitis. The sequenced sample was synovial fluid, either unsorted or a sorted T cell fraction (not recorded which).

The CDR3 nucleotides are TGTGCCAGCAGCCGGGACAGGGGTTTTACTGAAGCTTTCTTT. It yields the protein CASSRDRGFTEAFF. The chain uses TRBV7-9 and TRBJ1-1, with TRBD1 identical over 10 bases. The V gene end was trimmed by 5 bases and the J gene end by 5 bases; junction bases not matched to a gene: 5. Germline CDR1 and CDR2: SEHNR and FQNEAQ (reference sequence). This CDR3 is 14 amino acids long.